This passage covers 8 T cell receptor beta chains from one sample sequenced in a study of siplizumab effects on memory and regulatory T cells. Sequenced by immunoSEQ multiplex PCR; TCRdb stores in-frame clones only, minus some. Found here are just over 50,000 clones, approximately 97% of them singletons; the top ten hold approximately 0.6%. Sequenced material: naive CD4+ T cells sorted from blood. The source is a human donor in good health.

The chain joins TRBV7-6 to TRBJ2-2; 8 positions match TRBD2. There are 17 residues in the CDR3. CDR1 is SGHVS, CDR2 FNYEAQ, per germline. Trimming cost V 5 bases and J 4 bases; bases outside gene matches: 12. In DNA form, the CDR3 reads TGTGCCAGCAGCCCATCTGAAGCGGGAGTGGGCACCGGGGAGCTGTTTTTT. This encodes CASSPSEAGVGTGELFF.

CDR3 region: CASSTRTQIYNEQFF. CDR3 nucleotide sequence: TGTGCCAGCAGCACACGGACCCAAATCTACAATGAGCAGTTCTTC. The chain has TRBV5-6 and TRBJ2-1; no definite D call. V was shortened by 4 bases and J by 3 bases, with 14 bases between the two germline ends. This CDR3 is 15 amino acids long. Per germline, CDR1 SGHDT and CDR2 YYEEEE.

The rearrangement joins TRBV19 to TRBJ2-1, with D perhaps TRBD2 (6 bases). Trimming removed 3 bases at V and 2 bases at J, with 17 bases between. The CDR3 covers 17 residues. Germline V gives CDR1 LNHDA, CDR2 SQIVND (reference sequence). CDR3 sequence (DNA): TGTGCCAGTAGTATTACGGGAAGCGGGTCCCCCTACAATGAGCAGTTCTTC. Translation: CASSITGSGSPYNEQFF.

This clone was recorded once. V gene TRBV30 combines with J gene TRBJ2-1; TRBD1 matches 8 bases. V trimming: 4 bases; J trimming: 4 bases; junction bases outside the gene matches: 3. This CDR3 has 13 amino acids. The germline V gene has CDR1 GTSNPN and CDR2 SVGIG (reference sequence). CDR3 nucleotide sequence: TGTGCCTGGACAGGGGGCAGATACAATGAGCAGTTCTTC. Translated, it gives CAWTGGRYNEQFF.

V gene TRBV29-1 combines with J gene TRBJ2-1; weak D call: TRBD1 (6 bases). CDR3 length: 13 amino acids. The germline CDR1 and CDR2 sequences are SQVTM and ANQGSEA. Deletions cut 6 bases from V and 8 bases from J, with 17 bases between. CDR3 region: CSVGQTSLDEQFF. CDR3 coding DNA: TGCAGCGTCGGACAGACCTCTTTGGATGAGCAGTTCTTC.

The chain has TRBV6-6 and TRBJ2-3; D unresolved. Trimming pared 5 bases from V and 6 bases from J, leaving 9 bases between. The germline CDR1 and CDR2 sequences are MNHNY and SVGAGI (reference sequence). The CDR3 spans 12 residues. CDR3 region: CASSNARDTQYF. DNA for the CDR3: TGTGCCAGCAGTAACGCACGGGATACGCAGTATTTT.

This rearrangement joins TRBV7-8 to TRBJ2-1; 11 bases line up with TRBD2. The V gene end was trimmed by 10 bases and the J gene end by 3 bases; junction bases not matched to a gene: 11. The CDR3 sequence is 16 residues long. Germline V gene lookup returns CDR1 SGHVS and CDR2 FQNEAQ. The CDR3 DNA follows: TGTGCCATCCTACCAACTAGCGGGAGTATCTACAATGAGCAGTTCTTC. Translating gives CAILPTSGSIYNEQFF.

This clone was counted once. The gene calls are TRBV30 and TRBJ1-1; 7 nucleotides align to TRBD1. The CDR3 extends over 15 amino acids. With V trimmed by 2 bases and J by 1 base, 7 bases remained unmatched. Germline CDR1 reads GTSNPN; CDR2 reads SVGIG (reference sequence). CDR3 DNA sequence: TGTGCCTGGAGTCATTTTGACAGGGAGAACACTGAAGCTTTCTTT. Translating it yields CAWSHFDRENTEAFF.